The present entry profiles one T cell receptor (beta chain) with its context. In the source study's methods: Estimation of nucleated cell counts was performed using reference gene primer amplification. Clones were read by immunoSEQ multiplex PCR, and TCRdb kept only the in-frame ones, dropping some. V and J calls and clone size come straight from that table; D and trimming were deduced from the DNA. The sample has 75,000 to 95,000 clones, over 75% seen once. Trimming removed 0 bases from V and 6 bases from J; junction bases left unmatched: 6. The CDR3 covers 14 residues. CDR1 SGHRS and CDR2 YFSETQ come from the germline V gene. These data originate in a study of blood T cell repertoires in COVID-19. Study-level background: Some COVID-19 samples were acute and others convalescent; all came from the United States, Italy and Spain. PBMCs, B-cell-depleted T cells, or T cells were the source of the cDNA or gDNA that made up the material.

This clonotype was sampled from a woman of 80 years or more with acute or convalescent COVID-19. The V call is TRBV5-1, the J call TRBJ2-7, with TRBD1 matching 7 bases. Sequenced sample: peripheral blood. The CDR3 here is CASSLETGSGEQYF. The CDR3 nucleotides read TGCGCCAGCAGCTTGGAGACAGGGAGTGGCGAGCAGTACTTC.